The clone carrying this T cell receptor (beta chain) was detected only a few times. The target antigen is unknown. This record belongs to a study of beta chain features in type 1 diabetes. Study findings and constraints: Moderately but significantly shorter TCRB CDR3s were found in Type 1 diabetes patients in all four CD4+ subsets.

The sequenced template was cDNA made from the entire isolated RNA. Here immunoSEQ multiplex PCR was the method, and the copy in TCRdb shows in-frame clones only, minus some. The sample includes about 300,000 clones, about 13% of them seen just once. Sample: naive CD4+ T cells from blood. The receptor was derived from a young woman with type 1 diabetes.

This chain's CDR3 is CASSFQTSGFYEQYF. CDR3 coding DNA: TGTGCCAGCAGCTTCCAAACTTCGGGGTTCTACGAGCAGTACTTC. V and J are TRBV5-6 and TRBJ2-7; the D gene is possibly TRBD2 (5 bases). The ends were cut back, 2 bases at V and 3 bases at J, with 15 bases in the middle. The germline V gene encodes CDR1 SGHDT and CDR2 YYEEEE. This CDR3 contains 15 residues.